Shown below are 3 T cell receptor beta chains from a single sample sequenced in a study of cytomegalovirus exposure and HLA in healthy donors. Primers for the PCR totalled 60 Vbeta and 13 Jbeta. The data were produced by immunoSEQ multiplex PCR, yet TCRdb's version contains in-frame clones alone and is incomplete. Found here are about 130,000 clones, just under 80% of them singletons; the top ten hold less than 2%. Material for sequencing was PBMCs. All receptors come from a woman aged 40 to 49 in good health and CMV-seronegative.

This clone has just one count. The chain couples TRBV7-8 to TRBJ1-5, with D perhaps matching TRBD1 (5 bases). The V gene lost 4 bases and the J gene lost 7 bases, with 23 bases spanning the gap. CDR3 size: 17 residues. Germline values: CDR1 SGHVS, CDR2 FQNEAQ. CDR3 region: CASSSEGGAVLGQPQHF. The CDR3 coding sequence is TGTGCCAGCAGCTCCGAGGGAGGGGCCGTCTTAGGCCAGCCCCAGCATTTT.

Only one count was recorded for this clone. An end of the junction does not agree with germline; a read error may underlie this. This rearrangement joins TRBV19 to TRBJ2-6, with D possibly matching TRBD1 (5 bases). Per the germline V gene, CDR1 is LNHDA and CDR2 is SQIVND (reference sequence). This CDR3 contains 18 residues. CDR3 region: CASSNPGQGSTGANGLTF. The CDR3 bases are TGTGCCAGTAGTAACCCGGGTCAAGGTTCGACTGGGGCCAACGGCCTGACTTTC.

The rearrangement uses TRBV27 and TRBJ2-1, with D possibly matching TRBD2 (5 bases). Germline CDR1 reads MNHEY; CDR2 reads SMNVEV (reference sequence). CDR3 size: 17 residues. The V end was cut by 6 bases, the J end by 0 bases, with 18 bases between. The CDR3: CASRIQRTSSSYNEQFF. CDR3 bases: TGTGCCAGCAGGATACAAAGGACTTCTAGCTCCTACAATGAGCAGTTCTTC.